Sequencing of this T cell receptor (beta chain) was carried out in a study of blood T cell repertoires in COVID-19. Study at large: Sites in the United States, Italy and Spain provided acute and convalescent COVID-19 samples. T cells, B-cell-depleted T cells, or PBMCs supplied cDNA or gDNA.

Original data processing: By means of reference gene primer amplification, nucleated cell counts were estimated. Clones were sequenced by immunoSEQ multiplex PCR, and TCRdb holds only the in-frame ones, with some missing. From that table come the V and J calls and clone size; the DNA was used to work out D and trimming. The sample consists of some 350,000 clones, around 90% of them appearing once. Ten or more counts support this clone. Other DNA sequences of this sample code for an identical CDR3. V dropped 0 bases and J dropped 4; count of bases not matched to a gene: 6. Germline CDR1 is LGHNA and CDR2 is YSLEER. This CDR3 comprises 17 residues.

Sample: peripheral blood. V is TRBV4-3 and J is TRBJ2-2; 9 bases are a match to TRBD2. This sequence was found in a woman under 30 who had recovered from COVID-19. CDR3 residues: CASSQELGGGGTGELFF. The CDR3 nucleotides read TGCGCCAGCAGCCAAGAACTAGGCGGGGGGGGCACCGGGGAGCTGTTTTTT.